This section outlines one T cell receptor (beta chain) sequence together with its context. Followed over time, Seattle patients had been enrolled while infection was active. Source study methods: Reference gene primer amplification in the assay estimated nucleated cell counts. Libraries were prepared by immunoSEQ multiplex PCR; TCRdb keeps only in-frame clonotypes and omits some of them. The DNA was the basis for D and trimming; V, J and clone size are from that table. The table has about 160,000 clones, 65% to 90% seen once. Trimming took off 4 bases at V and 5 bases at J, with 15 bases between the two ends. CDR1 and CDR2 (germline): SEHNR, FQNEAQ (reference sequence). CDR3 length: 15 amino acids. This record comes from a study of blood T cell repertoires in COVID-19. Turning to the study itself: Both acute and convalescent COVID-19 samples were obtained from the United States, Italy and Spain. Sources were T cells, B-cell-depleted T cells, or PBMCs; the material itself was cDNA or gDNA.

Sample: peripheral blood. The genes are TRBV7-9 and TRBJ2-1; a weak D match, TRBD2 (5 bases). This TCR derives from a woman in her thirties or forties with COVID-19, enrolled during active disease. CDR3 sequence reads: CASSSMAGNNNEQFF. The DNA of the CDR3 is TGTGCCAGCAGCTCCATGGCCGGGAACAACAATGAGCAGTTCTTC.